This passage covers 27 T cell receptor beta chains from one sample sequenced in a study of shared clonotypes between healthy human individuals. Profiling relied on immunoSEQ multiplex PCR, and the TCRdb table lists in-frame clones only, not all of them. This sample has approximately 2.1 million clones; just over 90% occur once, and the top ten carry 0.39%. Sequencing was carried out using naive CD4+ T cells from PBMCs. Subset denoted: CD45RA+ positively selected. The receptors were gathered from a man aged 18 to 30 in good health. Some clones in this sample may be carry-over from other donors' samples.

The chain carries TRBV9 and TRBJ1-2; the D is unclear. Germline CDR1 and CDR2: SGDLS and YYNGEE. The CDR3 extends over 13 amino acids. Trimming removed 1 base from V and 7 bases from J, with 11 bases in between. CDR3 sequence reads: CASSVSQDSGYTF. As DNA, the CDR3 is TGTGCCAGCAGCGTATCTCAGGACTCTGGCTACACCTTC.

The chain's CDR3 is CASSPSVDMAEAFF. Written as DNA, the CDR3 is TGTGCCAGCAGTCCTTCTGTGGATATGGCTGAAGCTTTCTTT. V and J are TRBV25-1 and TRBJ1-1; D not certain. CDR1 and CDR2 (germline): MGHDK, SYGVNS. Trimming removed 5 bases at V and 6 bases at J, with 16 bases between. The CDR3 is 14 residues long.

The rearrangement uses TRBV5-1 and TRBJ2-1, with 8 bases fitting TRBD2. The germline V gene encodes CDR1 SGHRS and CDR2 YFSETQ. The CDR3 has 18 amino acids. The trim removed 3 bases at V and 0 bases at J, leaving 11 bases unmatched. The CDR3 loop reads CASSSRGAGGLSYNEQFF. CDR3 bases: TGCGCCAGCAGCTCTCGGGGGGCGGGAGGACTCTCCTACAATGAGCAGTTCTTC.

The V gene is TRBV5-1, the J gene TRBJ1-4; D possibly corresponds to TRBD1 (5 bases). Germline V CDR1 and CDR2: SGHRS, YFSETQ. Trimming shortened V by 4 bases and J by 7 bases, and 14 bases separated the two germline ends. This CDR3 region has 14 residues. CDR3 coding DNA: TGCGCCAGCAGCCTCAGGGAGGGTGGTGAAAAACTGTTTTTT. Encoded protein: CASSLREGGEKLFF.

This clone came up once. The chain carries TRBV30 and TRBJ2-5; D may match TRBD1 or TRBD2 (6 bases each). Germline V gives CDR1 GTSNPN, CDR2 SVGIG (reference sequence). The CDR3 runs 12 residues. V was shortened by 0 bases and J by 13 bases, with 15 bases between the two germline ends. The CDR3: CAWSVGGTSWYF. The DNA for the CDR3 is TGTGCCTGGAGTGTAGGGGGAACTAGCTGGTACTTC.

This clone was seen just once. The chain combines TRBV9 with TRBJ2-3; 7 bases line up with TRBD1. This CDR3 has 15 residues. CDR1 is SGDLS and CDR2 is YYNGEE in the germline V gene. The junction had 6 bases not matched to a gene; V was cut back by 3 bases and J by 2 bases. The CDR3 DNA follows: TGTGCCAGCAGCGCTTCCGGGACAGTCACAGATACGCAGTATTTT. It codes for CASSASGTVTDTQYF.

This sequence joins TRBV7-8 and TRBJ2-1; the D gene is possibly TRBD2 (5 bases). Germline CDR1 and CDR2: SGHVS and FQNEAQ. Trimming stripped 7 bases from V and 6 bases from J, with 19 bases between. CDR3 size: 15 residues. CDR3 region: CASTTRLTKINEQFF. CDR3 DNA sequence: TGTGCCAGCACCACTAGGTTGACCAAAATCAATGAGCAGTTCTTC.

The V gene is TRBV6-4, the J gene TRBJ1-2; D remains ambiguous. The ends were cut back, 6 bases at V and 2 bases at J, with 10 bases in the middle. This CDR3 region has 13 residues. The germline V gene has CDR1 MRHNA and CDR2 SNTAGT. CDR3 residues: CASRLDKNYGYTF. CDR3 coding DNA: TGTGCCAGCAGACTTGACAAGAACTATGGCTACACCTTC.

This clone appeared once. This CDR3 is also generated by other DNA sequences in the sample. The chain has TRBV5-1 and TRBJ2-7; 7 bases map to TRBD1. This CDR3 is built from 13 residues. The germline CDR1 and CDR2 sequences are SGHRS and YFSETQ. Trimming cost V 4 bases and J 4 bases; bases outside gene matches: 5. CDR3 in DNA: TGCGCCAGCAGCACAGGGGACCCGTACGAGCAGTACTTC. It specifies CASSTGDPYEQYF.

This chain joins TRBV15 and TRBJ1-1; D not certain. Germline loops: CDR1 LNHNV, CDR2 YYDKDF (reference sequence). Between the trimmed V and J ends, which lost 2 bases and 0 bases, there was a span of 7 bases. CDR3 size: 14 residues. CDR3 protein: CATSRPRMNTEAFF. Written as DNA, the CDR3 is TGTGCCACCAGCAGACCACGGATGAACACTGAAGCTTTCTTT. Supplemented by reference TRBV15 and TRBJ1-1, the full variable domain reads DAMVIQNPRYQVTQFGKPVTLSCSQTLNHNVMYWYQQKSSQAPKLLFHYYDKDFNNEADTPDNFQSRRPNTSFCFLDIRSPGLGDTAMYLCATSRPRMNTEAFFGQGTRLTVV.

The chain recombines TRBV27 with TRBJ2-5, with D perhaps matching TRBD1 (6 bases). Germline V lookup: CDR1 MNHEY, CDR2 SMNVEV (reference sequence). V was shortened by 3 bases and J by 5 bases, with 19 bases between the two germline ends. There are 16 residues in the CDR3. The CDR3 DNA is TGTGCCAGCAGTTTTTCCCTTCAGGGGAAACGGGAGACCCAGTACTTC. This gives the protein CASSFSLQGKRETQYF.

This chain uses TRBV6-5 with TRBJ1-2; D is possibly TRBD1 (6 bases). Trimming shortened V by 5 bases and J by 0 bases, and 13 bases separated the two germline ends. Germline lookup yields CDR1 MNHEY and CDR2 SVGAGI. This CDR3 has 15 residues. The CDR3 here is CASSAGGLANYGYTF. DNA of the CDR3: TGTGCCAGCAGTGCCGGGGGGCTAGCTAACTATGGCTACACCTTC.

The J gene is TRBJ1-4, the V gene TRBV5-6; 10 bases map to TRBD1. V shed 3 bases and J 0 bases; nucleotides not matched to a gene: 2. CDR1 and CDR2 from the germline V gene are SGHDT and YYEEEE. This CDR3 has 16 residues. The CDR3 loop reads CASSWDRGSTNEKLFF. In DNA, the CDR3 is TGTGCCAGCAGCTGGGACAGGGGATCAACTAATGAAAAACTGTTTTTT.

The J gene is TRBJ1-1, the V gene TRBV30; D remains unclear. The CDR3 is 14 amino acids. Germline V lookup: CDR1 GTSNPN, CDR2 SVGIG (reference sequence). The V end lost 1 base, the J end lost 0 bases, and 9 bases lay between the germline ends. Here the CDR3 reads CAWSERRMNTEAFF. CDR3 DNA sequence: TGTGCCTGGAGTGAGCGCAGAATGAACACTGAAGCTTTCTTT. Complete variable domain (other parts from reference TRBV30 and TRBJ1-1): SQTIHQWPATLVQPVGSPLSLECTVEGTSNPNLYWYRQAAGRGLQLLFYSVGIGQISSEVPQNLSASRPQDRQFILSSKKLLLSDSGFYLCAWSERRMNTEAFFGQGTRLTVV.

This chain joins TRBV5-1 and TRBJ1-2; D may be TRBD1 (6 bases). Germline V CDR1 and CDR2: SGHRS, YFSETQ. Trimming took off 1 base at V and 3 bases at J, with 22 bases between the two ends. The CDR3 consists of 18 residues. Here the CDR3 DNA reads TGCGCCAGCAGCTTGCGTCCCCCCAGACAGGCCCTCGACTATGGCTACACCTTC. It translates to CASSLRPPRQALDYGYTF.

Only one count was recorded for this clone. The V gene is TRBV5-1, the J gene TRBJ2-3; 10 bases line up with TRBD1. Trimming took 4 bases from V and 0 from J; bases not matched to a gene: 5. This CDR3 has 16 amino acids. Germline CDR1 SGHRS, CDR2 YFSETQ. The CDR3, as DNA: TGCGCCAGCAGCGTCCTGGGACAGGGGAGCACAGATACGCAGTATTTT. Translated, it gives CASSVLGQGSTDTQYF.

The V call is TRBV10-2, the J call TRBJ2-2; D call uncertain. V was clipped by 3 bases and J by 0 bases, with 5 bases between them. The CDR3 runs to 14 residues. CDR1 WSHSY and CDR2 SAAADI come from the germline V gene. As DNA, the CDR3 is TGCGCCAGCAGTGAATCGGCGAACACCGGGGAGCTGTTTTTT. This encodes CASSESANTGELFF.

The chain joins TRBV9 to TRBJ2-2; 8 bases are a match to TRBD2. This CDR3 is 16 amino acids long. Germline V lookup: CDR1 SGDLS, CDR2 YYNGEE. V lost 0 bases and J lost 6; bases outside the gene matches: 7. The CDR3 DNA follows: TGTGCCAGCAGCGTAGGGGGACTAGATCTATCCGGGGAGCTGTTTTTT. Protein sequence: CASSVGGLDLSGELFF.

This chain joins TRBV7-3 and TRBJ2-7; 8 bases agree with TRBD2. The CDR3 has 15 amino acids. Per germline, CDR1 SGHTA and CDR2 FQGTGA. V was pared by 2 bases and J by 3 bases, with 6 bases of the junction left unmatched. CDR3 nucleotides: TGTGCCAGCAGCTTAGCCTCGGGAGGGAACTACGAGCAGTACTTC. Encoded protein: CASSLASGGNYEQYF. Supplemented by reference TRBV7-3 and TRBJ2-7, the full variable domain reads GAGVSQTPSNKVTEKGKYVELRCDPISGHTALYWYRQSLGQGPEFLIYFQGTGAADDSGLPNDRFFAVRPEGSVSTLKIQRTERGDSAVYLCASSLASGGNYEQYFGPGTRLTVT.

CDR3 in DNA: TGTGCCAGCTGGACCCCCGGGGTCGGCACCGGGGAGCTGTTTTTT. It translates to CASWTPGVGTGELFF. The chain employs TRBV28 and TRBJ2-2, with D perhaps TRBD2 (5 bases). The CDR3 sequence is 15 residues long. Germline loops: CDR1 MDHEN, CDR2 SYDVKM. V lost 8 bases, J lost 4 bases, and 17 bases lay in between. Variable domain in full (rest from reference TRBV28 and TRBJ2-2): DVKVTQSSRYLVKRTGEKVFLECVQDMDHENMFWYRQDPGLGLRLIYFSYDVKMKEKGDIPEGYSVSREKKERFSLILESASTNQTSMYLCASWTPGVGTGELFFGEGSRLTVL.

Written as DNA, the CDR3 is TGTGCCAGCTCACAACAGGGAATGGGGGAGACCCAGTACTTC. Protein product: CASSQQGMGETQYF. The chain combines TRBV18 with TRBJ2-5, with TRBD1 as a possible D gene (6 bases). Germline V gene sequence: CDR1 KGHSH, CDR2 LQKENI. V lost 4 bases and J 5 bases, leaving 14 bases between the germline ends. This CDR3 region has 14 residues.

The rearrangement links TRBV11-2 to TRBJ2-3, with 10 bases fitting TRBD2. Germline V CDR1 and CDR2: SGHAT, FQNNGV. This CDR3 contains 16 residues. V lost 1 base, J lost 4 bases, and 5 bases stayed unmatched. CDR3 nucleotide sequence: TGTGCCAGCAGCTTAGTCCTAGCGGGAGTGGCAGATACGCAGTATTTT. Its protein product is CASSLVLAGVADTQYF.

The rearrangement joins TRBV27 to TRBJ2-4, with TRBD2 matching over 7 bases. Germline CDR1 and CDR2: MNHEY and SMNVEV (reference sequence). The CDR3 is 14 amino acids. Trimming cost V 7 bases and J 5 bases; bases outside gene matches: 8. The CDR3 here is CASTTGAGQNIQYF. CDR3 DNA sequence: TGTGCCAGCACCACAGGAGCGGGACAAAACATTCAGTACTTC.

CDR3 nucleotide sequence: TGTGCCAGCAGCTTAGAAGAGGGAAGAGGAGCCTACGAGCAGTACTTC. Protein: CASSLEEGRGAYEQYF. The rearrangement uses TRBV7-9 and TRBJ2-7, with D tentatively TRBD2 (5 bases). CDR1 and CDR2 from the germline V gene are SEHNR and FQNEAQ (reference sequence). CDR3 length: 16 residues. Trimming removed 1 base from V and 2 bases from J, with 15 bases in between.

The chain carries TRBV10-3 and TRBJ2-3; TRBD2 agrees at 8 bases. CDR3 length equals 19 residues. J was trimmed by 0 bases and V by 5 bases; bases with no gene match: 16. Germline CDR1 is ENHRY and CDR2 is SYGVKD. The CDR3 here is CAISMIRGLAGASTDTQYF. In nucleotides, the CDR3 is TGTGCCATCAGTATGATTCGGGGTCTAGCGGGCGCTAGCACAGATACGCAGTATTTT.

This rearrangement joins TRBV9 to TRBJ2-1, with 14 bases lining up with TRBD2. This CDR3 has 15 amino acids. Per the germline V gene, CDR1 is SGDLS and CDR2 is YYNGEE. Trimming cost V 3 bases and J 6 bases; bases outside gene matches: 2. CDR3 sequence (DNA): TGTGCCAGCAGCGCCGGGACTAGCGGGAGCAATGAGCAGTTCTTC. The encoded protein is CASSAGTSGSNEQFF.

The CDR3, as DNA: TGTGCCAGCAGTTACTCGATCTTGGGGGAGCTGTTTTTT. This translates into CASSYSILGELFF. This chain joins TRBV6-6 and TRBJ2-2, with no clear D. Trimming took 0 bases from V and 8 from J, leaving 7 bases between them. This CDR3 comprises 13 residues. Per the germline V gene, CDR1 is MNHNY and CDR2 is SVGAGI (reference sequence).